One and the same sample provided the 7 T cell receptor beta chains below, sequenced in a study of Ad26.COV2.S vaccination and SARS-CoV-2 variants. The treatment: some 20 received Ad26.COV2.S at low or high dose, single or two shots; about 5 received placebo; per-sample allocation not given. Material that was analyzed had been drawn on day 63 after the first vaccine or placebo injection. Measured with immunoSEQ multiplex PCR; TCRdb has only the in-frame clones, and not every one. The sample consists of almost 400,000 clones, about nine tenths of them appearing once. This specimen consisted of peripheral blood, obtained in a trial of Ad26.COV2.S vaccine versus placebo. The receptors derive from a person aged 18-65 years who received the Ad26.COV2.S COVID-19 vaccine or a placebo.

This clone has just one count. This chain uses TRBV15 with TRBJ2-7; the D gene is possibly TRBD2 (6 bases). This CDR3 has 16 residues. Trimming took 0 bases from V and 5 from J, leaving 17 bases between them. CDR1 and CDR2 (germline): LNHNV, YYDKDF (reference sequence). The CDR3 reads CATSRDWRASGHEQYF. In DNA, the CDR3 is TGTGCCACCAGCAGAGATTGGAGGGCTTCGGGCCACGAGCAGTACTTC.

This clone has only one observation. A read error may explain this, as a much larger clone is one base away. The chain uses TRBV7-3 and TRBJ1-1; D unclear. The ends were cut back, 5 bases at V and 0 bases at J, with 7 bases in the middle. Per germline, CDR1 SGHTA and CDR2 FQGTGA. CDR3 length: 13 residues. The CDR3 DNA sequence: TGTGCCAGCAGCCAGACAATGAACACTGAAGCTTTCTTT. Protein: CASSQTMNTEAFF.

The rearrangement uses TRBV7-2 and TRBJ2-7, with 7 bases that match TRBD2. The CDR3 runs to 16 residues. Germline V lookup: CDR1 SGHTA, CDR2 FQGNSA. V shed 1 base, J shed 1 base, and the junction held 7 bases outside the gene matches. The CDR3 region is CASSLVLGGRSYEQYF. Here the CDR3 DNA reads TGTGCCAGCAGCTTAGTGTTGGGCGGGAGATCCTACGAGCAGTACTTC. Variable domain in full (rest from reference TRBV7-2 and TRBJ2-7): GAGVSQSPSNKVTEKGKDVELRCDPISGHTALYWYRQSLGQGLEFLIYFQGNSAPDKSGLPSDRFSAERTGGSVSTLTIQRTQQEDSAVYLCASSLVLGGRSYEQYFGPGTRLTVT.

The chain employs TRBV18 and TRBJ1-2; D possibly corresponds to TRBD1 (6 bases). The V end lost 3 bases, the J end lost 5 bases, and 16 bases lay between the germline ends. The germline V gene has CDR1 KGHSH and CDR2 LQKENI. This CDR3 is built from 15 residues. This CDR3 reads CASSPASDSPYGYTF. The CDR3 DNA follows: TGTGCCAGCTCACCCGCTTCGGACAGCCCATATGGCTACACCTTC.

This chain links TRBV18 with TRBJ2-1; 8 nucleotides agree with TRBD2. V lost 2 bases and J lost 6; bases outside the gene matches: 6. CDR3 length: 15 residues. CDR1 and CDR2 (germline): KGHSH, LQKENI. CDR3 DNA: TGTGCCAGCTCACCATGGAGCGGGAGCCTCAATGAGCAGTTCTTC. It is translated as CASSPWSGSLNEQFF.

This chain links TRBV13 with TRBJ2-2; weak D call: TRBD2 (6 bases). CDR1 is PRHDT and CDR2 is FYEKMQ in the germline V gene (reference sequence). Trimming shortened V by 7 bases and J by 5 bases, and 20 bases separated the two germline ends. This CDR3 has 16 residues. In DNA, the CDR3 is TGTGCCAGCACCCTTCGGTGGGGGGATGGGACCGGGGAGCTGTTTTTT. Translating it yields CASTLRWGDGTGELFF.

This clone came up once. Additional DNA sequences in this sample encode the identical CDR3. This rearrangement joins TRBV28 to TRBJ1-2; the D is unclear. V lost 3 bases to trimming and J lost 1 base, with 3 bases between them. This CDR3 contains 12 residues. In germline, CDR1 is MDHEN, CDR2 SYDVKM. The CDR3 DNA follows: TGTGCCAGCAGTTTGGGTAACTATGGCTACACCTTC. Its translation: CASSLGNYGYTF.